These 15 T cell receptor beta chains were sequenced from one sample in a study of blood T cell repertoires in COVID-19. Here immunoSEQ multiplex PCR was the method, and the copy in TCRdb shows in-frame clones only, minus some. The repertoire holds approximately 70,000 clones, approximately 92% seen once, with over 10% in the top ten. The sample taken for sequencing was peripheral blood. These receptor sequences come from a human donor with active COVID-19. The donor label of this sample is uncertain.

The rearrangement joins TRBV24-1 to TRBJ1-2; 7 nucleotides match TRBD1. With V trimmed by 4 bases and J by 2 bases, 3 bases remained unmatched. Germline loops: CDR1 KGHDR, CDR2 SFDVKD. There are 14 residues in the CDR3. CDR3: CATSDMDRNYGYTF. The CDR3 DNA reads TGTGCCACCAGTGACATGGACAGGAACTATGGCTACACCTTC.

The V and J genes are TRBV5-8 and TRBJ1-2, with TRBD1 identical over 7 bases. Germline CDR1 is SGHTS and CDR2 is YDEGEE. The V segment lost 4 bases and the J segment 8 bases; nucleotides outside the gene matches: 11. The CDR3 consists of 14 residues. CDR3 nucleotides: TGTGCCAGCAGCGCGGTAGAGGGGGCGAGGGGCTACACCTTC. Its protein product is CASSAVEGARGYTF.

The chain links TRBV7-2 to TRBJ2-5; 8 bases fit TRBD1. The CDR3 is made up of 14 amino acids. The V gene's germline CDR1 is SGHTA and CDR2 FQGNSA. The J segment lost 4 bases and the V segment lost 5 bases, leaving 6 bases of the junction unmatched. The CDR3 spells CASSPRQGRETQYF. In DNA form, the CDR3 reads TGTGCCAGCAGCCCACGACAGGGGCGAGAGACCCAGTACTTC.

V usage is TRBV9 and J usage is TRBJ1-1, with D hard to call. This CDR3 is built from 13 residues. V lost 2 bases to trimming and J lost 1 base, with 6 bases between them. CDR1 and CDR2 (germline): SGDLS, YYNGEE. The CDR3 DNA follows: TGTGCCAGCAGCGTGGCCGCGAACACTGAAGCTTTCTTT. This gives the protein CASSVAANTEAFF.

The chain combines TRBV28 with TRBJ1-1; D is perhaps TRBD1 (5 bases). Trimming removed 5 bases from V and 0 bases from J, with 10 bases in between. There are 14 residues in the CDR3. Germline V gives CDR1 MDHEN, CDR2 SYDVKM. The CDR3: CASSLQVVNTEAFF. Written as DNA, the CDR3 is TGTGCCAGCAGTCTACAGGTTGTGAACACTGAAGCTTTCTTT.

The CDR3 sequence is CASSKDRGSYEQYF. The CDR3, as DNA: TGTGCCAGCTCTAAGGACAGGGGTTCCTACGAGCAGTACTTC. This sequence joins TRBV18 and TRBJ2-7; 9 bases align to TRBD1. From germline, CDR1 is KGHSH and CDR2 LQKENI. CDR3 length equals 14 residues. Trimming cost V 6 bases and J 1 base; bases outside gene matches: 4.

The chain joins TRBV9 to TRBJ1-2; a possible D gene is TRBD1 (6 bases). Between the trimmed V and J ends, which lost 3 bases and 4 bases, there was a span of 16 bases. This CDR3 is 15 amino acids long. CDR1 and CDR2 from the germline V gene are SGDLS and YYNGEE. DNA for the CDR3: TGTGCCAGCAGCGGAACCGGGACATCGGGCTATGGCTACACCTTC. Translation: CASSGTGTSGYGYTF.

The chain links TRBV12-3 or TRBV12-4 to TRBJ1-5; the D is unclear. V gave up 6 bases and J gave up 7 bases, with 10 bases separating them. This CDR3 comprises 12 residues. CDR3 protein: CASSLPVQPQHF. The CDR3 DNA follows: TGTGCCAGCAGCCTACCGGTACAGCCCCAGCATTTT.

The chain couples TRBV6-6 to TRBJ2-1; D is undetermined. In germline, CDR1 is MNHNY, CDR2 SVGAGI (reference sequence). This CDR3 has 14 amino acids. V was clipped by 2 bases and J by 4 bases, with 9 bases between them. The CDR3 bases are TGTGCCAGCAGTTACCAACCCGGTTACAATGAGCAGTTCTTC. This encodes CASSYQPGYNEQFF.

The chain combines TRBV9 with TRBJ2-2; TRBD2 is a possible D gene (6 bases). There are 16 residues in the CDR3. V was pared by 4 bases and J by 4 bases, with 17 bases between. Per the germline V gene, CDR1 is SGDLS and CDR2 is YYNGEE. In nucleotides, the CDR3 is TGTGCCAGCAGCCTCAATGGAGGGATTGGCACCGGGGAGCTGTTTTTT. Its translation: CASSLNGGIGTGELFF.

The chain recombines TRBV6-6 with TRBJ2-6; maybe TRBD1 (6 bases). The germline V and J ends were trimmed by 4 bases and 4 bases, with 14 bases remaining between them. The CDR3 has 16 residues. Germline V lookup: CDR1 MNHNY, CDR2 SVGAGI (reference sequence). CDR3 in DNA: TGTGCCAGCAGTTTAGGGGGTCTCGTCGGGGCCAACGTCCTGACTTTC. This codes for CASSLGGLVGANVLTF.

This clone was observed a handful of times. V usage is TRBV28 and J usage is TRBJ2-7, with 8 bases aligning to TRBD1. CDR1 is MDHEN and CDR2 is SYDVKM in the germline V gene. V lost 6 bases and J lost 1; bases outside the gene matches: 5. There are 14 residues in the CDR3. CDR3 amino acids: CASSSTGDSYEQYF. In DNA, the CDR3 is TGTGCCAGCAGCTCGACAGGGGATTCCTACGAGCAGTACTTC. Full variable domain (missing parts from reference TRBV28 and TRBJ2-7): DVKVTQSSRYLVKRTGEKVFLECVQDMDHENMFWYRQDPGLGLRLIYFSYDVKMKEKGDIPEGYSVSREKKERFSLILESASTNQTSMYLCASSSTGDSYEQYFGPGTRLTVT.

The V call is TRBV28, the J call TRBJ1-6; no clear D gene. CDR1 and CDR2 (germline): MDHEN, SYDVKM. V was clipped by 6 bases and J by 6 bases, with 6 bases between them. The CDR3 runs to 12 residues. CDR3 nucleotide sequence: TGTGCCAGCAGCCCGAGTAATTCACCCCTCCACTTT. It translates to CASSPSNSPLHF.

The CDR3 bases are TGTGCCAGCAGTTTATTCAGGGTTGGAGAGCAGTTCTTC. Translating it yields CASSLFRVGEQFF. The J gene is TRBJ2-1, the V gene TRBV12-3 or TRBV12-4; D is possibly TRBD1 (5 bases). V was shortened by 2 bases and J by 10 bases, with 12 bases between the two germline ends. The CDR3 loop spans 13 amino acids.

The V and J genes are TRBV4-3 and TRBJ1-5, with 9 bases identical to TRBD1. CDR1 is LGHNA, CDR2 YSLEER, per germline. Unmatched junction bases numbered 7, after V lost 4 bases and J lost 6 bases. There are 15 residues in the CDR3. CDR3 sequence reads: CASSRGTGKGQPQHF. CDR3 coding DNA: TGCGCCAGCAGCCGCGGGACAGGGAAGGGTCAGCCCCAGCATTTT.